This is a list of T cell receptor beta chains from one sample in a study of CD8+ T cells in alopecia areata. Assay used: immunoSEQ multiplex PCR; TCRdb lists only in-frame clones, some missing. In the table there are about 150,000 clones, 55% of which are singletons. The sample was CD4+ T cells sorted from blood. Receptors originate from a human donor in good health. Each CDR3 is given with its conserved first and last residue. D genes are given only for firm matches. Not every row has a clone size; where given, it reads once, few, many or a size class.

>-|-|TRBV7-9|TRBJ1-2
TGTGCCAGCAGCTTAGGATTGGGCGGCTACACCTTC
CASSLGLGGYTF
>-|-|TRBV11-2|TRBJ2-2
TGTGCCAGCAGCTTCCTTGGGACAACTAACACCGGGGAGCTGTTTTTT
CASSFLGTTNTGELFF
>TRBD2|-|TRBV25-1|TRBJ2-7
TGTGCCAGCGTCTCCGGGACTAGTCGCTACGAGCAGTACTTC
CASVSGTSRYEQYF
>-|-|TRBV28|TRBJ2-5
TGTGCCAGCATTCCCCGGGGGCCAGCAAAACAAGAGACCCAGTACTTC
CASIPRGPAKQETQYF
>TRBD2|few|TRBV5-1|TRBJ2-7
TGCGCCAGCAGGGAGAGCGGGAGCATGAACGAGCAGTACTTC
CASRESGSMNEQYF
>-|few|TRBV5-1|TRBJ2-1
TGCGCCAGCAGCTTGGCCGCTCCCGGGGCGGGATCGAGCAATGAGCAGTTCTTC
CASSLAAPGAGSSNEQFF
>TRBD1|-|TRBV18|TRBJ1-5
TGTGCCAGCTCGCGGGACAGGGGGAATCAGCCCCAGCATTTT
CASSRDRGNQPQHF
>TRBD2|-|TRBV5-6|TRBJ2-2
TGTGCCAGCAGCTTTACTGGACTAGCGGGAGGGATCACCGGGGAGCTGTTTTTT
CASSFTGLAGGITGELFF
>-|-|TRBV11-2|TRBJ2-5
TGTGCCAGCAGCGACCAGGGGGGGGCACGAGAGACCCAGTACTTC
CASSDQGGARETQYF
>TRBD1|-|TRBV2|TRBJ2-1
TGTGCCAGCAGGAAGGGACAGGGTGTCGATGAGCAGTTCTTC
CASRKGQGVDEQFF